This is a list of T cell receptor beta chains from one sample in a study of blood T cell repertoires in COVID-19. Assay used: immunoSEQ multiplex PCR; TCRdb lists only in-frame clones, some missing. The sample consists of 200,000 to 250,000 clones, 84% of them appearing once. The sequenced material came from peripheral blood. The receptors shown here come from a man between 45 and 60 years old with active or convalescent COVID-19. CDR3s include the opening cysteine and the closing phenylalanine or tryptophan. The order of the fields is D gene, clone size, V gene, J gene, CDR3 protein, CDR3 DNA. D genes are given only for firm matches. Not every row has a clone size; where given, it reads once, few, many or a size class.

>.|.|TRBV1|TRBJ1-6
CTSSQVVPGQGTGPKNSPLHF
TGCACCAGCAGCCAAGTAGTGCCGGGACAGGGGACGGGGCCCAAAAATTCACCCCTCCACTTT
>TRBD2|.|TRBV6-4|TRBJ2-1
CASSPPALGERLAGDNEQFF
TGTGCCAGCAGCCCTCCAGCCCTAGGAGAACGACTAGCGGGGGACAATGAGCAGTTCTTC
>.|.|TRBV9|TRBJ2-5
CASSPTGTQETQYF
TGTGCCAGCAGCCCTACAGGGACCCAAGAGACCCAGTACTTC
>TRBD1|.|TRBV5-1|TRBJ1-1
CASSQDRVTEAFF
TGCGCCAGCAGCCAGGACAGGGTGACTGAAGCTTTCTTT
>TRBD2|.|TRBV4-2|TRBJ2-3
CASSQVAGRTDTQYF
TGTGCCAGCAGCCAAGTAGCGGGGAGGACAGATACGCAGTATTTT
>TRBD1|.|TRBV5-6|TRBJ2-1
CASSRRGLGSYNEQFF
TGTGCCAGCAGCCGCAGGGGGCTCGGGTCCTACAATGAGCAGTTCTTC
>TRBD2|.|TRBV9|TRBJ2-2
CASSVAGSGRGSTGELFF
TGTGCCAGCAGCGTGGCGGGTAGCGGGAGAGGTAGCACCGGGGAGCTGTTTTTT
>TRBD1|few|TRBV4-1|TRBJ1-6
CASSQDGPITGVGSPLHF
TGCGCCAGCAGCCAAGATGGTCCTATTACAGGGGTGGGTTCACCCCTCCACTTT
>TRBD2|.|TRBV2|TRBJ2-5
CASATGGGETQYF
TGTGCCAGCGCTACGGGAGGAGGGGAGACCCAGTACTTC
>.|once|TRBV27|TRBJ2-5
CASSFAETQYF
TGTGCCAGCAGTTTTGCGGAGACCCAGTACTTC
>.|many|TRBV19|TRBJ1-6
CASRGGRPSSYNSPLHF
TGTGCCAGTAGGGGAGGACGCCCGAGCTCCTATAATTCACCCCTCCACTTT
>.|.|TRBV19|TRBJ2-3
CASSMSTSGDTQYF
TGTGCCAGTAGTATGTCAACCAGCGGAGATACGCAGTATTTT
>.|.|TRBV10-3|TRBJ1-5
CAISGAGNQPQHF
TGTGCCATCAGTGGGGCAGGCAATCAGCCCCAGCATTTT
>.|few|TRBV7-2|TRBJ1-4
CASSDYRVPTNEKLFF
TGTGCCAGCAGCGATTACAGAGTCCCAACTAATGAAAAACTGTTTTTT
>.|.|TRBV2|TRBJ2-5
CASNPTRGQETQYF
TGTGCCAGCAACCCGACAAGGGGGCAAGAGACCCAGTACTTC
>.|.|TRBV19|TRBJ1-5
CASSRPMGNQPQHF
TGTGCCAGTAGTAGGCCCATGGGCAATCAGCCCCAGCATTTT
>TRBD2|.|TRBV7-2|TRBJ2-2
CASSPSGRMTGELFF
TGTGCCAGCAGCCCTAGCGGGAGGATGACCGGGGAGCTGTTTTTT
>TRBD1|.|TRBV5-1|TRBJ1-4
CASSLGGQGSEKLFF
TGCGCCAGCAGCTTGGGGGGACAGGGGAGTGAAAAACTGTTTTTT
>.|.|TRBV28|TRBJ1-1
CASSPRGDSLNTEAFF
TGTGCCAGCAGTCCCCGAGGTGACAGCCTGAACACTGAAGCTTTCTTT
>.|few|TRBV11-3|TRBJ1-1
CASSLEVGTEAFF
TGTGCCAGCAGCTTGGAGGTGGGCACTGAAGCTTTCTTT
>.|.|TRBV5-1|TRBJ1-1
CASSLAQMNTEAFF
TGCGCCAGCAGCTTGGCACAGATGAACACTGAAGCTTTCTTT
>TRBD1|.|TRBV4-1|TRBJ1-1
CASSQVGRRGSTEAFF
TGCGCCAGCAGCCAAGTTGGGCGCAGGGGGAGCACTGAAGCTTTCTTT
>TRBD1|.|TRBV6-4|TRBJ1-6
CASSEDRGWNSPLHF
TGTGCCAGCAGTGAAGACAGGGGTTGGAATTCACCCCTCCACTTT
>TRBD1|.|TRBV6-6|TRBJ1-2
CASRWTGANEGYTF
TGTGCCAGCAGATGGACAGGTGCTAATGAGGGCTACACCTTC
>TRBD2|.|TRBV18|TRBJ2-1
CASSYGTSGYNEQFF
TGTGCCAGCTCATACGGGACTAGCGGCTACAATGAGCAGTTCTTC